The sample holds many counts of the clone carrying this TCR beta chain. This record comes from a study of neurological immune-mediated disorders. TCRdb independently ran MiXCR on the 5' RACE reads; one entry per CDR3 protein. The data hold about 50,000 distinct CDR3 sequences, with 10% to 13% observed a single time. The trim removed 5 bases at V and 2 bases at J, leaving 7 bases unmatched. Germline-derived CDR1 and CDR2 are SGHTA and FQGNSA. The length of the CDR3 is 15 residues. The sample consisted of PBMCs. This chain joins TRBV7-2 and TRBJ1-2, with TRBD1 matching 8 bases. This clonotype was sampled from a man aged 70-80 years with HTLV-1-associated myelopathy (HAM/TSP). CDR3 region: CASSRQGWDNYGYTF. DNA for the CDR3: TGTGCCAGCAGCAGACAGGGGTGGGACAACTATGGCTACACCTTC.